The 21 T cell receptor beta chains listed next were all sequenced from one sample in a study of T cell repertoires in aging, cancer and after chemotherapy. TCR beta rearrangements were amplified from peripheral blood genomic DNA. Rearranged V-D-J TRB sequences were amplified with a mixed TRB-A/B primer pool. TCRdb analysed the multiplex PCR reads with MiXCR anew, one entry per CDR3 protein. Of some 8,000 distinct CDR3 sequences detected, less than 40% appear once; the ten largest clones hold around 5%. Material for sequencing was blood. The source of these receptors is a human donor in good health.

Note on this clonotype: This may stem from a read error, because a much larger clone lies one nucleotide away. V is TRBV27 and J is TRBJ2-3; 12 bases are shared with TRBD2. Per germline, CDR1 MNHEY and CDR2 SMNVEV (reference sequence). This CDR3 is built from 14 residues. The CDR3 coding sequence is TGTGCCAGCCGACTAGCGGGAGTAATAGATGCGCAGTATTTT. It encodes CASRLAGVIDAQYF.

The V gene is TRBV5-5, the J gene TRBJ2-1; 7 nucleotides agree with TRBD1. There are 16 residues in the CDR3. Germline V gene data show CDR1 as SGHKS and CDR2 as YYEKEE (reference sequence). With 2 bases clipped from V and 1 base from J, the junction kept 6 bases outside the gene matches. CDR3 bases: TGTGCCAGCAGCTTTGAACAGGGGTTTTCCTACAATGAGCAGTTCTTC. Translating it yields CASSFEQGFSYNEQFF.

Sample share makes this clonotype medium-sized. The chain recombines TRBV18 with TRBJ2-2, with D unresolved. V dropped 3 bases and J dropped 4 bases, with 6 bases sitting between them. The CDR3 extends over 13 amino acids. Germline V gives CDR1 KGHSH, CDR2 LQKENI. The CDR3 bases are TGTGCCAGCTCACCGGAAGTCACCGGGGAGCTGTTTTTT. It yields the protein CASSPEVTGELFF.

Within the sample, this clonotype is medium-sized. This CDR3 reads CASSMGQGGETQYF. CDR3 DNA sequence: TGTGCCAGTAGTATGGGCCAGGGCGGAGAGACCCAGTACTTC. The chain combines TRBV19 with TRBJ2-5; D might be TRBD1 (5 bases). Looked up from germline, CDR1 is LNHDA and CDR2 is SQIVND (reference sequence). This CDR3 comprises 14 residues. V was clipped by 3 bases and J by 4 bases, with 12 bases between them.

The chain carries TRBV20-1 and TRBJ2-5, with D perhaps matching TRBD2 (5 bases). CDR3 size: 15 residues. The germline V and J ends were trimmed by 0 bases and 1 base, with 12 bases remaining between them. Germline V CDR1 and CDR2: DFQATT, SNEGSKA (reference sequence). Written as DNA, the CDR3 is TGCAGTGCTAGAGACGGGGAAACCGCCCAAGAGACCCAGTACTTC. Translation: CSARDGETAQETQYF.

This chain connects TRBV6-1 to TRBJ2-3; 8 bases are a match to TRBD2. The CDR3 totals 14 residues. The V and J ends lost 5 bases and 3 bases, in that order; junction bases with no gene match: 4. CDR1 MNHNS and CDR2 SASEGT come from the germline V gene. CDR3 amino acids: CASSTGTSTDTQYF. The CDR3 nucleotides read TGTGCCAGCAGTACCGGGACTAGTACAGATACGCAGTATTTT.

This chain's CDR3 is CAWSGGTGGDSGNTIYF. The CDR3 region has the DNA TGTGCCTGGAGTGGGGGTACAGGGGGCGACTCTGGAAACACCATATATTTT. The gene calls are TRBV30 and TRBJ1-3; TRBD1 aligns across 9 bases. The V segment lost 1 base and the J segment 0 bases; nucleotides outside the gene matches: 7. The CDR3 runs 17 residues. Germline CDR1 is GTSNPN and CDR2 is SVGIG (reference sequence).

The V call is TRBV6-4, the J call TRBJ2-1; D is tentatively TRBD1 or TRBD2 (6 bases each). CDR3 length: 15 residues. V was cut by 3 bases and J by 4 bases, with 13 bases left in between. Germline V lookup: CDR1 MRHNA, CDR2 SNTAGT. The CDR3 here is CASSEGGGGYNEQFF. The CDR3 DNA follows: TGTGCCAGCAGTGAAGGCGGAGGGGGTTACAATGAGCAGTTCTTC.

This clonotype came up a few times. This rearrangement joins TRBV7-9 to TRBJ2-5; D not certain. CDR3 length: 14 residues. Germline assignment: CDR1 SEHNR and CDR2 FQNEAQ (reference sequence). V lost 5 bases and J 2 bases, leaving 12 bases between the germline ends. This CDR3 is CASSPRIGQETQYF. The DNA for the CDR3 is TGTGCCAGCAGCCCCAGGATAGGACAAGAGACCCAGTACTTC. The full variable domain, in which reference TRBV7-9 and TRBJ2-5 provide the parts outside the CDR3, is DTGVSQNPRHKITKRGQNVTFRCDPISEHNRLYWYRQTLGQGPEFLTYFQNEAQLEKSRLLSDRFSAERPKGSFSTLEIQRTEQGDSAMYLCASSPRIGQETQYFGPGTRLLVL.

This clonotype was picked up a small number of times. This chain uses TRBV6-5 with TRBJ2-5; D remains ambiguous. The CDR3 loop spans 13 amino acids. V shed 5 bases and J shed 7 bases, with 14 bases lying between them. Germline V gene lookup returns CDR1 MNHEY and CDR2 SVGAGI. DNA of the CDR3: TGTGCCAGCAGTCCCAGTGAGGCCGGGACCCAGTACTTC. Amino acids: CASSPSEAGTQYF.

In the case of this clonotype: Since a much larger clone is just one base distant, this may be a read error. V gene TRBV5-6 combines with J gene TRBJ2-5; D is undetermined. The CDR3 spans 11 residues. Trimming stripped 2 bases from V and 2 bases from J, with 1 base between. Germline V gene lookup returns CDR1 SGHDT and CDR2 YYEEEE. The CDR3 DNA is TGTGCCAGCAGCTTACAAGAGACCCAGTACTTC. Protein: CASSLQETQYF.

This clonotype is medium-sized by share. For the CDR3, the DNA is TGTGCCAGCAGCTCCCTGGGGCTAGCCTCCGATGAGCAGTTCTTC. Its translation: CASSSLGLASDEQFF. The chain uses TRBV6-2 or TRBV6-3 and TRBJ2-1; D may be TRBD1 or TRBD2 (5 bases each). This CDR3 comprises 15 residues. V was trimmed by 6 bases and J by 8 bases, leaving 20 bases between them. CDR1 and CDR2 (germline): MNHEY, SVGEGT.

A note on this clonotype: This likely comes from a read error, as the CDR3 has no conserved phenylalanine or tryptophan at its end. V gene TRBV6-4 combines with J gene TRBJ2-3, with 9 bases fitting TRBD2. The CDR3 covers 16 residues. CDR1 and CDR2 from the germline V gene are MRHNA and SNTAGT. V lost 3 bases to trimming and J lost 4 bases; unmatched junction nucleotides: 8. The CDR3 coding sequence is TGTGCCAGCAGTGAAAAGGCGGGAGGGCCCCCAGATACGCAGTATCTT. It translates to CASSEKAGGPPDTQYL.

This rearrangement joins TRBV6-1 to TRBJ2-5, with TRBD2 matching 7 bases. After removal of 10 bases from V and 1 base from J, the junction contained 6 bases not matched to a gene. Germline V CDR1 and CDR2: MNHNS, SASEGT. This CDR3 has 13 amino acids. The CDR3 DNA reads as TGTGCCACCGCCAAGCGGGGCCAAGAGACCCAGTACTTC. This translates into CATAKRGQETQYF.

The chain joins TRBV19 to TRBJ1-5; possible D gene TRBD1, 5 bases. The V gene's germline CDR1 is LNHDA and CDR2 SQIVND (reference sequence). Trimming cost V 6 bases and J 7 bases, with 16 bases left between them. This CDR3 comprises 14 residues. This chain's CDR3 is CASRRQSSTQPQHF. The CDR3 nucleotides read TGTGCCAGTAGACGACAGAGTTCGACGCAGCCCCAGCATTTT.

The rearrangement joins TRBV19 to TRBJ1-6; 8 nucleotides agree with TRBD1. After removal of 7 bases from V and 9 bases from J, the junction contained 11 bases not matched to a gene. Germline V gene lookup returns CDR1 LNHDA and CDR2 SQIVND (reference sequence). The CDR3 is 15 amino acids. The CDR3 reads CASTWGAGGVSPLHF. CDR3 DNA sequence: TGTGCCAGTACCTGGGGCGCAGGGGGCGTTTCACCCCTCCACTTT.

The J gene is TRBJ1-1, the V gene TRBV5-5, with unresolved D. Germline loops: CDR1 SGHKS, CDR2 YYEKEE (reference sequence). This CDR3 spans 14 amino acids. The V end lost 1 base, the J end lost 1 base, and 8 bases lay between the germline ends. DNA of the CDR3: TGTGCCAGCAGCTTGCGACTACAGAACACTGAAGCTTTCTTT. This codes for CASSLRLQNTEAFF.

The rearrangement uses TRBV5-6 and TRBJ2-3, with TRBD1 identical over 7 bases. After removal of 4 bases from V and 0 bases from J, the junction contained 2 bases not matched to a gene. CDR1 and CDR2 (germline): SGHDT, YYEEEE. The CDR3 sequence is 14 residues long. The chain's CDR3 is CASSRGLSTDTQYF. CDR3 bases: TGTGCCAGCAGCAGGGGGCTAAGCACAGATACGCAGTATTTT. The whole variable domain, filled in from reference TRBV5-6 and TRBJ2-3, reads DAGVTQSPTHLIKTRGQQVTLRCSPKSGHDTVSWYQQALGQGPQFIFQYYEEEERQRGNFPDRFSGHQFPNYSSELNVNALLLGDSALYLCASSRGLSTDTQYFGPGTRLTVL.

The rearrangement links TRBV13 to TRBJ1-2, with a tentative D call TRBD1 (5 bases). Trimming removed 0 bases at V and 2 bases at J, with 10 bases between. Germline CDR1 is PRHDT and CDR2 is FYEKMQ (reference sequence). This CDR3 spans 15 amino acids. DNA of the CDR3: TGTGCCAGCAGCTTAGGCCGGGCAGGGAACTATGGCTACACCTTC. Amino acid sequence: CASSLGRAGNYGYTF.

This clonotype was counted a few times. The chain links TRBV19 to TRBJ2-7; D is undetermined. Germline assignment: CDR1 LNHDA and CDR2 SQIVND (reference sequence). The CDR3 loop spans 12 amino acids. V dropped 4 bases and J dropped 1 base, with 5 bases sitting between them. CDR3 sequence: CASSRRSYEQYF. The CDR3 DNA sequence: TGTGCCAGTAGTAGGCGGTCCTACGAGCAGTACTTC.

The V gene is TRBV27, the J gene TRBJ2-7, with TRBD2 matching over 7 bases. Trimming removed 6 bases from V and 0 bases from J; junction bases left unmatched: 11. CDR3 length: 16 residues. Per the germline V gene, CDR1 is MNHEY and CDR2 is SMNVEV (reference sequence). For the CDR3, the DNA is TGTGCCAGCAGCACCCTTCCGGGACTATCCTCCTACGAGCAGTACTTC. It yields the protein CASSTLPGLSSYEQYF.